These 20 T cell receptor beta chains were all obtained from the same sample, sequenced in a study of T cells in pancreatic ductal adenocarcinoma. No neoadjuvant therapy was given to the selected pancreatic ductal adenocarcinoma patients before their surgery. The method was immunoSEQ multiplex PCR; TCRdb's version includes in-frame clones alone and lacks a portion of them. This sample has approximately 12,000 clones, with roughly 90% found just once. The material sequenced was PBMCs. The receptor source for this set is a human donor with pancreatic ductal adenocarcinoma.

This chain links TRBV25-1 with TRBJ2-3; TRBD2 matches 10 bases. This CDR3 spans 15 amino acids. V trimming: 7 bases; J trimming: 10 bases; junction bases outside the gene matches: 14. The V gene's germline CDR1 is MGHDK and CDR2 SYGVNS. CDR3: CASTRSAGGPIAQYF. In DNA form, the CDR3 reads TGTGCCAGCACCCGGTCAGCGGGGGGGCCCATTGCGCAGTATTTT.

The J gene is TRBJ2-7, the V gene TRBV19, with 7 bases lining up with TRBD2. V gave up 4 bases and J gave up 7 bases; unmatched junction bases: 7. The length of the CDR3 is 13 residues. From germline, CDR1 is LNHDA and CDR2 SQIVND (reference sequence). The CDR3 sequence: CASSKTSLGEQYF. CDR3 nucleotides: TGTGCCAGTAGTAAGACTAGCCTGGGTGAGCAGTACTTC.

CDR3 sequence (DNA): TGCGCCAGCAGCTTGACGGATACGCAGTATTTT. Its translation: CASSLTDTQYF. This rearrangement joins TRBV5-1 to TRBJ2-3; D gene uncertain. There are 11 residues in the CDR3. V gave up 1 base and J gave up 6 bases, with 3 bases separating them. Germline values: CDR1 SGHRS, CDR2 YFSETQ.

This clone was observed once. This chain uses TRBV7-2 with TRBJ2-7, with D possibly being TRBD1 (7 bases). V was pared by 1 base and J by 5 bases, with 12 bases between. The germline CDR1 and CDR2 sequences are SGHTA and FQGNSA. This CDR3 has 14 amino acids. The CDR3 loop is CASSLGQGGNEQYF. CDR3 coding DNA: TGTGCCAGCAGCTTAGGACAGGGAGGTAACGAGCAGTACTTC.

V usage is TRBV5-6 and J usage is TRBJ1-5, with D unresolved. The V and J ends lost 4 bases and 6 bases respectively, with 11 bases between them. The germline V gene has CDR1 SGHDT and CDR2 YYEEEE. The CDR3 covers 13 residues. The CDR3 sequence: CASSPGLIQPQHF. In nucleotides, the CDR3 is TGTGCCAGCAGCCCCGGACTGATTCAGCCCCAGCATTTT.

The chain recombines TRBV13 with TRBJ2-7; 14 bases match TRBD2. The germline CDR1 and CDR2 sequences are PRHDT and FYEKMQ (reference sequence). The ends lost 4 bases at V and 5 bases at J; junction bases unmatched: 7. There are 16 residues in the CDR3. CDR3 loop: CASSYGTSGGWDEQYF. CDR3 DNA: TGTGCCAGCAGCTACGGGACTAGCGGGGGTTGGGACGAGCAGTACTTC.

The chain carries TRBV7-2 and TRBJ1-4, with 10 bases lining up with TRBD1. Per the germline V gene, CDR1 is SGHTA and CDR2 is FQGNSA. Unmatched junction bases numbered 7, after V lost 5 bases and J lost 7 bases. The CDR3 length is 15 residues. The CDR3 nucleotides read TGTGCCAGCAGCACGGGGGACAGGGGCGGTGAAAAACTGTTTTTT. Translating gives CASSTGDRGGEKLFF.

The chain recombines TRBV28 with TRBJ2-1; perhaps TRBD2 as D (6 bases). The germline V and J ends were trimmed by 1 base and 0 bases, with 16 bases remaining between them. Germline V gene sequence: CDR1 MDHEN, CDR2 SYDVKM. This CDR3 contains 18 residues. The CDR3 is CASSLSPGLGTSYNEQFF. CDR3 bases: TGTGCCAGCAGTTTATCCCCGGGACTTGGGACCTCCTACAATGAGCAGTTCTTC.

The rearrangement links TRBV19 to TRBJ2-1; a weak D match, TRBD2 (7 bases). This CDR3 has 17 amino acids. V was clipped by 0 bases and J by 5 bases, with 17 bases between them. Germline CDR1 LNHDA, CDR2 SQIVND (reference sequence). The CDR3 region is CASSIEGPAGANNEQFF. The CDR3 coding sequence is TGTGCCAGTAGTATAGAGGGGCCGGCGGGGGCGAACAATGAGCAGTTCTTC.

The chain has TRBV5-1 and TRBJ2-1, with 13 bases aligning to TRBD2. With V trimmed by 0 bases and J by 10 bases, 7 bases remained unmatched. The CDR3 is made up of 16 amino acids. Germline-derived CDR1 and CDR2 are SGHRS and YFSETQ. CDR3 protein: CASSLGLAGGVGEQFF. In DNA, the CDR3 is TGCGCCAGCAGCTTGGGACTAGCGGGGGGCGTCGGAGAGCAGTTCTTC.

This clone was counted a single time. V and J are TRBV7-3 and TRBJ1-1; TRBD1 aligns across 12 bases. V lost 0 bases to trimming and J lost 8 bases; unmatched junction nucleotides: 7. From germline, CDR1 is SGHTA and CDR2 FQGTGA. The CDR3 contains 16 residues. CDR3 protein: CASSLTDRDRGLEAFF. The CDR3 DNA reads as TGTGCCAGCAGCTTAACCGATCGGGACAGGGGGCTAGAAGCTTTCTTT.

The chain is built from TRBV5-1 and TRBJ2-5; D is possibly TRBD1 (6 bases). The CDR3 runs 14 residues. Germline CDR1 reads SGHRS; CDR2 reads YFSETQ. Trimming left V 5 bases short and J 4 bases short, with 15 bases between. The CDR3 region is CASSSTTGRETQYF. The CDR3 nucleotides read TGCGCCAGCAGTTCAACAACAGGGAGAGAGACCCAGTACTTC.

The gene calls are TRBV10-3 and TRBJ1-3; TRBD1 matches 8 bases. The CDR3 has 16 amino acids. Germline values: CDR1 ENHRY, CDR2 SYGVKD. Germline trimming cut 6 bases from V and 0 bases from J; bases unmatched to any gene: 7. The CDR3 is CAISRDRRDSGNTIYF. In nucleotides, the CDR3 is TGTGCCATCAGCCGGGACAGGAGGGACTCTGGAAACACCATATATTTT.

The chain employs TRBV7-9 and TRBJ1-1, with D maybe TRBD1 (5 bases). The V end was cut by 3 bases, the J end by 4 bases, with 15 bases between. The CDR3 runs 15 residues. Germline assignment: CDR1 SEHNR and CDR2 FQNEAQ (reference sequence). Here the CDR3 DNA reads TGTGCCAGCAGCTTCGGAGGGGCTGGAGGCACTGAAGCTTTCTTT. Translating gives CASSFGGAGGTEAFF. The full variable domain, with the rest looked up from reference TRBV7-9 and TRBJ1-1, is DTGVSQNPRHKITKRGQNVTFRCDPISEHNRLYWYRQTLGQGPEFLTYFQNEAQLEKSRLLSDRFSAERPKGSFSTLEIQRTEQGDSAMYLCASSFGGAGGTEAFFGQGTRLTVV.

This CDR3 is CASSPGSGNTIYF. The CDR3 DNA follows: TGTGCCAGCTCACCAGGCTCTGGAAACACCATATATTTT. The chain has TRBV18 and TRBJ1-3; D remains unclear. This CDR3 comprises 13 residues. Trimming pared 2 bases from V and 0 bases from J, leaving 2 bases between. Germline lookup yields CDR1 KGHSH and CDR2 LQKENI.

The V gene is TRBV29-1, the J gene TRBJ1-3; tentatively, D is TRBD1 (5 bases). The CDR3 runs 16 residues. Germline CDR1 is SQVTM and CDR2 is ANQGSEA. Trimming took 0 bases from V and 0 from J, leaving 12 bases between them. CDR3 loop: CSVEDPGGVSGNTIYF. The CDR3 coding sequence is TGCAGCGTTGAAGATCCCGGGGGGGTCTCTGGAAACACCATATATTTT.

The chain joins TRBV30 to TRBJ1-1; 10 positions match TRBD1. Germline assignment: CDR1 GTSNPN and CDR2 SVGIG (reference sequence). The CDR3 is 15 amino acids. The J segment lost 10 bases and the V segment lost 0 bases, leaving 11 bases of the junction unmatched. The CDR3 protein is CAWSVTGTGELGAFF. In DNA, the CDR3 is TGTGCCTGGAGTGTAACCGGGACAGGGGAGCTCGGAGCTTTCTTT. Full variable domain (outside the CDR3, taken from reference TRBV30 and TRBJ1-1): SQTIHQWPATLVQPVGSPLSLECTVEGTSNPNLYWYRQAAGRGLQLLFYSVGIGQISSEVPQNLSASRPQDRQFILSSKKLLLSDSGFYLCAWSVTGTGELGAFFGQGTRLTVV.

The V call is TRBV19, the J call TRBJ2-7, with D tentatively TRBD2 (5 bases). There are 15 residues in the CDR3. The V end lost 8 bases, the J end lost 5 bases, and 22 bases lay between the germline ends. The germline V gene has CDR1 LNHDA and CDR2 SQIVND (reference sequence). The CDR3 nucleotides read TGTGCCAGTGATTCATTCTACGGGCCCGGGAACGAGCAGTACTTC. Amino acids: CASDSFYGPGNEQYF. Variable domain in full (rest from reference TRBV19 and TRBJ2-7): DGGITQSPKYLFRKEGQNVTLSCEQNLNHDAMYWYRQDPGQGLRLIYYSQIVNDFQKGDIAEGYSVSREKKESFPLTVTSAQKNPTAFYLCASDSFYGPGNEQYFGPGTRLTVT.

In its sample, this clone was seen once. This chain connects TRBV27 to TRBJ2-1, with D perhaps given as TRBD1 or TRBD2 (5 bases each). Germline V lookup: CDR1 MNHEY, CDR2 SMNVEV (reference sequence). Deletions cut 2 bases from V and 9 bases from J, with 26 bases between. This CDR3 region has 18 residues. Written as DNA, the CDR3 is TGTGCCAGCAGTTTACAGTACCCCGGGACCCTTACTTTGAGTGAGCAGTTCTTC. It encodes CASSLQYPGTLTLSEQFF.

The chain has TRBV2 and TRBJ2-1; tentative D call: TRBD1 (5 bases). The germline V and J ends were trimmed by 5 bases and 6 bases, with 14 bases remaining between them. This CDR3 is built from 14 residues. Germline CDR1 SNHLY, CDR2 FYNNEI. The CDR3 DNA sequence: TGTGCCAGCAGTAGGCAGGGTGATGTCAATGAGCAGTTCTTC. Translating it yields CASSRQGDVNEQFF.